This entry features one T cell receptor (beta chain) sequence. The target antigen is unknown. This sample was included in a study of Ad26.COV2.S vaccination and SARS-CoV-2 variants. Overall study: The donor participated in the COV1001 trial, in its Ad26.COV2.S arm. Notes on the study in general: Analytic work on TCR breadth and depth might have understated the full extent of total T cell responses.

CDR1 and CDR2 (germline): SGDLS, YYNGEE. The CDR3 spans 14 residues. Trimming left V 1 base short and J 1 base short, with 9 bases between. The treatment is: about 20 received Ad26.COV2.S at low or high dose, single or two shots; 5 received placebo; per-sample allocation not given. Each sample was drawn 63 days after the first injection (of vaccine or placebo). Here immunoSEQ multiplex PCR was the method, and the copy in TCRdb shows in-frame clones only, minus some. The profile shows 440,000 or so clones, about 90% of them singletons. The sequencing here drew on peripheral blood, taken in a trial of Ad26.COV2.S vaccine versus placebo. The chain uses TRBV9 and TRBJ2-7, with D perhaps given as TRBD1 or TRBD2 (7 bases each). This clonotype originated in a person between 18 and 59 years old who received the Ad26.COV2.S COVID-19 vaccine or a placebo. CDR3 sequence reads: CASSVQGGSYEQYF. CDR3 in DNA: TGTGCCAGCAGCGTACAGGGGGGGTCCTACGAGCAGTACTTC.